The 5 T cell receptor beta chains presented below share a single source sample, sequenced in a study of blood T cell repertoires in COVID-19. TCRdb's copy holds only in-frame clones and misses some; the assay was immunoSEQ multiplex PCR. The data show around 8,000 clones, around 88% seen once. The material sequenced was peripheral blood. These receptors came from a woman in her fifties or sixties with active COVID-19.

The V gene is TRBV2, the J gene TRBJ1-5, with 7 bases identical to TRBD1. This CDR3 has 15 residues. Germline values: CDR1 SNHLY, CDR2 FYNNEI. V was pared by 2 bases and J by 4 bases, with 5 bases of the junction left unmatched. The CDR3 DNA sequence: TGTGCCAGCAGTGAACCGGGACAGATGAATCAGCCCCAGCATTTT. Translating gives CASSEPGQMNQPQHF.

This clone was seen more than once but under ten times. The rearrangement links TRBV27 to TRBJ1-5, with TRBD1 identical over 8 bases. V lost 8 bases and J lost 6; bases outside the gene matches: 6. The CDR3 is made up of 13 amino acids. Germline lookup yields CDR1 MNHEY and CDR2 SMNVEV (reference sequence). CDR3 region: CASRGQGAQPQHF. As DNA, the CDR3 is TGTGCCAGCCGCGGACAGGGTGCTCAGCCCCAGCATTTT.

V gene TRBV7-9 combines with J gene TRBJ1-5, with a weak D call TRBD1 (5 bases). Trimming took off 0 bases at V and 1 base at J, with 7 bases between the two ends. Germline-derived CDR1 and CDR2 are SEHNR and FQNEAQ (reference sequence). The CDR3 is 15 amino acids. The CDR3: CASSLAGGSNQPQHF. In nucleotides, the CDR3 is TGTGCCAGCAGCTTAGCCGGGGGGAGCAATCAGCCCCAGCATTTT.

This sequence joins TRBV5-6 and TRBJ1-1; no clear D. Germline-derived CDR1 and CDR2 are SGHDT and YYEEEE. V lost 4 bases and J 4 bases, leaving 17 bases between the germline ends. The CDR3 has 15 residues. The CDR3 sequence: CASSPAGFMGTEAFF. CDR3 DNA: TGTGCCAGCAGCCCCGCGGGGTTCATGGGCACTGAAGCTTTCTTT.

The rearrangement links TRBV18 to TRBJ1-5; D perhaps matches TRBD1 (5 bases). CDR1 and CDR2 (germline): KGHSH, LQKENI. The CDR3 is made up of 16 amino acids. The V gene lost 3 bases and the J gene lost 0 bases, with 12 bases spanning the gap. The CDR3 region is CASSPATAYSNQPQHF. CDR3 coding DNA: TGTGCCAGCTCACCGGCGACAGCTTATAGCAATCAGCCCCAGCATTTT.